Listed here are 20 T cell receptor beta chains from one sample, sequenced in a study of T cells after yellow fever vaccination. MiXCR, applied by TCRdb to the 5' RACE reads, yields one record per CDR3 protein. The sample has some 160,000 distinct CDR3 sequences; around 9.7% are singletons. The sequences come from CD8+ T cells sorted from PBMCs, collected 45 days after the yellow fever booster vaccination. The receptor set was obtained from a man between 18 and 29 years old who received the YFV17D yellow fever vaccine.

This clonotype was detected only a few times. The genes are TRBV6-5 and TRBJ1-1; maybe TRBD1 (6 bases). Germline assignment: CDR1 MNHEY and CDR2 SVGAGI. The CDR3 extends over 15 amino acids. The V end lost 1 base, the J end lost 1 base, and 10 bases lay between the germline ends. As DNA, the CDR3 is TGTGCCAGCAGTTACTTCGGCAGGGGGAACACTGAAGCTTTCTTT. Amino acids: CASSYFGRGNTEAFF.

The genes are TRBV29-1 and TRBJ2-1, with 7 positions matching TRBD2. The CDR3 covers 15 residues. Trimming removed 0 bases from V and 6 bases from J; junction bases left unmatched: 8. Looked up from germline, CDR1 is SQVTM and CDR2 is ANQGSEA. The CDR3 reads CSVEEGRGESNEQFF. Here the CDR3 DNA reads TGCAGCGTTGAAGAAGGACGGGGGGAATCCAATGAGCAGTTCTTC.

This clonotype was observed many times. The chain links TRBV7-2 to TRBJ2-7; TRBD2 aligns across 7 bases. Germline-derived CDR1 and CDR2 are SGHTA and FQGNSA. This CDR3 region has 14 residues. V shed 5 bases, J shed 4 bases, and the junction held 8 bases outside the gene matches. The CDR3 here is CASSPRDYKYEQYF. The CDR3 nucleotides are TGTGCCAGCAGCCCCCGGGACTATAAATACGAGCAGTACTTC.

This chain uses TRBV20-1 with TRBJ1-2; 7 bases line up with TRBD1. The ends lost 6 bases at V and 4 bases at J; junction bases unmatched: 8. CDR3 length: 13 amino acids. Germline V lookup: CDR1 DFQATT, CDR2 SNEGSKA (reference sequence). For the CDR3, the DNA is TGCAGTGCCACGGACAGGAGAGGCTATGGCTACACCTTC. Translated: CSATDRRGYGYTF.

This clonotype was seen a handful of times. This rearrangement joins TRBV29-1 to TRBJ1-2, with TRBD1 matching 7 bases. Germline V gives CDR1 SQVTM, CDR2 ANQGSEA. The CDR3 spans 12 residues. V was pared by 5 bases and J by 4 bases, with 4 bases of the junction left unmatched. The DNA for the CDR3 is TGCAGCGTTACCGGGACAGCCTATGGCTACACCTTC. It encodes CSVTGTAYGYTF.

The CDR3 loop reads CASSPRQANYGYTF. The CDR3 DNA follows: TGTGCCAGCAGTCCTCGACAGGCTAACTATGGCTACACCTTC. The J gene is TRBJ1-2, the V gene TRBV27; a possible D gene is TRBD1 (6 bases). The length of the CDR3 is 14 residues. Germline assignment: CDR1 MNHEY and CDR2 SMNVEV (reference sequence). The V end lost 5 bases, the J end lost 0 bases, and 10 bases lay between the germline ends.

This clonotype was counted many times. The chain uses TRBV12-3 or TRBV12-4 and TRBJ2-7; possible D gene TRBD1, 6 bases. The CDR3 totals 13 residues. V was clipped by 5 bases and J by 2 bases, with 10 bases between them. The CDR3 nucleotides are TGTGCCAGCAGTACTTACAGGGCCTACGAGCAGTACTTC. It codes for CASSTYRAYEQYF.

The CDR3 DNA is TGTGCCAGTAGAGCCCAACATCAGGGGAGCAATCAGCCCCAGCATTTT. Translation: CASRAQHQGSNQPQHF. The chain employs TRBV27 and TRBJ1-5; a weak D match, TRBD1 (6 bases). CDR1 is MNHEY and CDR2 is SMNVEV in the germline V gene (reference sequence). The V gene lost 9 bases and the J gene lost 1 base, with 19 bases spanning the gap. This CDR3 is 16 amino acids long.

This clonotype was seen repeatedly, ten times or more. The genes are TRBV29-1 and TRBJ1-4; no firm D call. Trimming stripped 2 bases from V and 8 bases from J, with 15 bases between. Germline CDR1 SQVTM, CDR2 ANQGSEA. There are 14 residues in the CDR3. The CDR3 is CSVELRGKEEKLFF. The CDR3 region has the DNA TGCAGCGTTGAACTTCGGGGAAAGGAAGAAAAACTGTTTTTT.

In this sample, this clonotype turned up a few times. The J gene is TRBJ1-1, the V gene TRBV14, with D perhaps TRBD1 (6 bases). CDR3 size: 14 residues. V lost 1 base and J 5 bases, leaving 11 bases between the germline ends. CDR1 is SGHDN, CDR2 FVKESK, per germline. DNA of the CDR3: TGTGCCAGCAGCCAAGTGGCACAGGGAACTGAAGCTTTCTTT. It translates to CASSQVAQGTEAFF.

A few counts support this clonotype. The DNA is omitted, as the CDR3 cannot be located on it reliably, and the CDR3 follows TCRdb's listing. This sequence joins TRBV27 and TRBJ2-7. From germline, CDR1 is MNHEY and CDR2 SMNVEV (reference sequence). The CDR3 has 16 amino acids, counting both end residues. The CDR3 sequence is CASSSSTSKTSYEQYF.

The chain couples TRBV21-1 to TRBJ2-5; the listed D gene, TRBD1, was not tested against the DNA. TRBV21-1 represents a pseudogene. CDR3 length equals 12 residues. DNA of the CDR3: TGTGCCACGCAAGACAGGAAAGAGACCCAGTACTTC. It encodes CATQDRKETQYF.

This clonotype was seen a handful of times. The chain uses TRBV6-2 or TRBV6-3 and TRBJ2-1; either TRBD1 or TRBD2 may supply D (7 bases each). Germline lookup yields CDR1 MNHEY and CDR2 SVGEGT. This CDR3 contains 16 residues. Deletions cut 2 bases from V and 4 bases from J, with 15 bases between. CDR3 protein: CASSYSGTDKYNEQFF. CDR3 DNA sequence: TGTGCCAGCAGTTACAGCGGGACAGATAAGTACAATGAGCAGTTCTTC.

The chain combines TRBV7-2 with TRBJ2-5; tentatively, D is TRBD2 (6 bases). V was trimmed by 1 base and J by 5 bases, leaving 17 bases between them. The germline gives CDR1 SGHTA, CDR2 FQGNSA. The CDR3 runs 16 residues. CDR3 loop: CASSLESWGGRETQYF. The CDR3 nucleotides read TGTGCCAGCAGCTTAGAGTCATGGGGAGGCCGGGAGACCCAGTACTTC.

The rearrangement joins TRBV4-1 to TRBJ2-2, with D perhaps matching TRBD1 (7 bases). The CDR3 is made up of 18 amino acids. The germline gives CDR1 MGHRA, CDR2 YSYEKL. V was trimmed by 4 bases and J by 1 base, leaving 19 bases between them. For the CDR3, the DNA is TGCGCCAGCAGCCCCCTCGGGAGCCAGGGGGGGAACACCGGGGAGCTGTTTTTT. The encoded protein is CASSPLGSQGGNTGELFF.

In its sample, this clonotype was seen a few times. The chain combines TRBV10-3 with TRBJ1-3, with D unclear. Per the germline V gene, CDR1 is ENHRY and CDR2 is SYGVKD. The V gene lost 7 bases and the J gene lost 5 bases, with 12 bases spanning the gap. The CDR3 loop spans 13 amino acids. CDR3 amino acids: CAINNPERNTIYF. DNA for the CDR3: TGTGCCATCAACAACCCGGAGAGAAACACCATATATTTT.

This clonotype occurred a few times. This chain uses TRBV29-1 with TRBJ2-7; a weak D match, TRBD2 (5 bases). The germline CDR1 and CDR2 sequences are SQVTM and ANQGSEA. V was pared by 7 bases and J by 6 bases, with 16 bases between. The CDR3 is 12 residues long. CDR3 sequence: CSAVTVEAEQYF. The CDR3 DNA follows: TGCAGCGCCGTTACGGTGGAGGCCGAGCAGTACTTC.

The chain combines TRBV6-5 with TRBJ1-5; 7 bases align to TRBD1. Losses at the gene ends were 4 bases for V and 5 bases for J; bases not matched to a gene: 5. The CDR3 length is 14 residues. Germline assignment: CDR1 MNHEY and CDR2 SVGAGI. The CDR3 region is CASSSRGRDQPQHF. CDR3 in DNA: TGTGCCAGCAGTTCCAGGGGGAGGGATCAGCCCCAGCATTTT.

This clonotype was counted a few times. The chain links TRBV15 to TRBJ2-2, with TRBD1 identical over 7 bases. The CDR3 contains 20 residues. After removal of 0 bases from V and 6 bases from J, the junction contained 19 bases not matched to a gene. Germline lookup yields CDR1 LNHNV and CDR2 YYDKDF (reference sequence). The DNA of the CDR3 is TGTGCCACCAGCAGAGATCCCGTTGATGAGGGGGCTCAACAAGCCGGGGAGCTGTTTTTT. Amino acid sequence: CATSRDPVDEGAQQAGELFF.

The CDR3 sequence is CSVEVWGEGSPLHF. The CDR3 coding sequence is TGCAGCGTTGAAGTGTGGGGCGAAGGATCACCCCTCCACTTT. The chain couples TRBV29-1 to TRBJ1-6, with D perhaps TRBD1 (5 bases). The CDR3 is made up of 14 amino acids. V was trimmed by 1 base and J by 10 bases, leaving 14 bases between them. Germline CDR1 reads SQVTM; CDR2 reads ANQGSEA. Full variable domain (missing parts from reference TRBV29-1 and TRBJ1-6): SAVISQKPSRDICQRGTSLTIQCQVDSQVTMMFWYRQQPGQSLTLIATANQGSEATYESGFVIDKFPISRPNLTFSTLTVSNMSPEDSSIYLCSVEVWGEGSPLHFGNGTRLTVT.